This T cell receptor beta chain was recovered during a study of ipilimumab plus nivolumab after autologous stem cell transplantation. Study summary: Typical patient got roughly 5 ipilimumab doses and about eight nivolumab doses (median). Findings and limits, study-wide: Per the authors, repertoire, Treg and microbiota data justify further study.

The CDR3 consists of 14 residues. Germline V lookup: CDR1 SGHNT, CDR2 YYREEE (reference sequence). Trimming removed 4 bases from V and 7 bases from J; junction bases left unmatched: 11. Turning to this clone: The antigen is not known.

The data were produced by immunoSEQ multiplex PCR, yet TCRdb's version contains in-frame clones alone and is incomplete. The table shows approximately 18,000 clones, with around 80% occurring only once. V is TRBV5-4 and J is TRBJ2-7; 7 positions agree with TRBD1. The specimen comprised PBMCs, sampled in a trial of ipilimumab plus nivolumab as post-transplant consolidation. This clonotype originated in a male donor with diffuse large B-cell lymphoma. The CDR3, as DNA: TGTGCCAGCAGCCAACAGACAGGGCTTCGGGAGCAGTACTTC. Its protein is CASSQQTGLREQYF.